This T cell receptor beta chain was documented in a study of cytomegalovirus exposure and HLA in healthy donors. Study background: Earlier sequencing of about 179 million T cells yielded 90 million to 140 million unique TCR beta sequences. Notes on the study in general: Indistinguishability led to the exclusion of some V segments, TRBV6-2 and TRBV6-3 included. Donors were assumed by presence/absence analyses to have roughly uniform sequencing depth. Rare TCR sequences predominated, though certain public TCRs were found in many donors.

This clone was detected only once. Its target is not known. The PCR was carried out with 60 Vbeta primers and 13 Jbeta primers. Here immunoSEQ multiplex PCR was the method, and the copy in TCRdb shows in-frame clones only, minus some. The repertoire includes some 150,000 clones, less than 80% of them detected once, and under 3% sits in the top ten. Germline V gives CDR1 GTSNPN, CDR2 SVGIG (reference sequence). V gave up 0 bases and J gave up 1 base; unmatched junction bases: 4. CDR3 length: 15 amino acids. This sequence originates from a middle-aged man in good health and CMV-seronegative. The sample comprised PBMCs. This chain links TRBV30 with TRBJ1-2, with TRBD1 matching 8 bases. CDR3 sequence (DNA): TGTGCCTGGAGTGTACTCAGGGGGCTTAACTATGGCTACACCTTC. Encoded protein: CAWSVLRGLNYGYTF.